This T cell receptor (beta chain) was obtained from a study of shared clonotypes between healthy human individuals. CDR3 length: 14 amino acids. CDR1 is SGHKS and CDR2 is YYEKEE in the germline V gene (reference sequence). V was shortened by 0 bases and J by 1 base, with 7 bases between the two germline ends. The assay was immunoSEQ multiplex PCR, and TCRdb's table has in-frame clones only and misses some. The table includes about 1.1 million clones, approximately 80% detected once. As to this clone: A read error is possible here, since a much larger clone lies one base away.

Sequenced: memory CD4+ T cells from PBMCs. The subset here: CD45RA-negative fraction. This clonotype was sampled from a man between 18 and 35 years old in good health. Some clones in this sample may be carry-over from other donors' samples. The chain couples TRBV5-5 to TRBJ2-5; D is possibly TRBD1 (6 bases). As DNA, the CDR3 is TGTGCCAGCAGCTTGGAACAGGGCCAAGAGACCCAGTACTTC. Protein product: CASSLEQGQETQYF. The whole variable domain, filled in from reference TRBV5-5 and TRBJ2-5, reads DAGVTQSPTHLIKTRGQQVTLRCSPISGHKSVSWYQQVLGQGPQFIFQYYEKEERGRGNFPDRFSARQFPNYSSELNVNALLLGDSALYLCASSLEQGQETQYFGPGTRLLVL.